Below, one T cell receptor beta chain is given with its context. Its antigen is currently not known. It has no much larger one-base neighbor in the sample; base qualities were not kept. Using a constant-region primer and ProtoScript II reverse transcriptase, TCRbeta-specific cDNA was reverse-transcribed from 400 to 550 ng total RNA. The TCRbeta libraries were prepared through three rounds of nested multiplex PCR following a slightly modified ARM-PCR procedure. Multiplex TRBV1-TRBV30 forward primers and a Cbeta reverse primer were used in the first two PCR rounds, each of which was run for about 10 cycles. Sample barcodes and Illumina adapters were added in a final 25-cycle PCR with Deep VentR polymerase. Before sequencing, amplicons of 200-500 bp were gel-purified using a QIAquick gel extraction kit. The TCRbeta amplicons were sequenced with 250-bp paired-end reads on an Illumina HiSeq 2500. On the authors' methods: To recover full CDR3 sequences, reads were quality-trimmed using Trimmomatic v0.33 and paired reads were then merged using FLASH v1.2.11. V, D and J germline segments were assigned to the rearranged TCRbeta sequences by MiGEC v1.2.1b. Clonotype statistics and Shannon-Wiener diversity indices were computed with VDJtools v1.0.0. Except for diversity analysis, only each sample's 250 most abundant clonotypes were used in subsequent analyses to reduce sampling bias. TCRdb reanalyzed the raw reads on its own, using fastp at Q25 for trimming and MiXCR for clone calling, and kept in-frame beta chains. Merged by CDR3 protein, the rows form single entries marked with the most common genes and DNA. Clone size and V and J calls follow TCRdb, not the original study. Recorded for this sample are about 180,000 distinct CDR3 sequences; roughly three fifths of them occurred a single time. The top ten clonotypes cover approximately 68% of the sample.

This sample is drawn from a study of tumor-infiltrating lymphocytes in primary liver carcinoma (dated by TCRdb to 2016 to 2017). General notes on the study: Surgical resection was performed in China between November 2015 and 2016 on about 5 patients with histopathologically diagnosed primary liver carcinoma. Roughly 3.65 to 7.13 million productive TCRbeta reads were obtained per sample, and no significant difference in read depth was found between tissue types. A total of 35 specimens from 5 patients, comprising 25 or so tumor regions, 5 adjacent noncancerous liver tissues and 5 peripheral blood samples, were covered by TCRbeta repertoire sequencing. The tumors of the five patients were staged as T1-T3 N0M0, with maximum diameters ranging from roughly 4 to 11 cm. The five patients, three men and two women aged 30 to 69 years, had hepatocellular carcinoma (four) or combined HCC and intrahepatic cholangiocarcinoma (one). Repertoires from technical replicates were highly reproducible, with mean shared-clone rates about 0.86 and correlation coefficients above 0.98. The study combined TCRbeta repertoire sequencing, expression microarrays and whole-exome sequencing across five regions of each liver tumor, with adjacent normal tissue and blood. Study-wide conclusions, independent of this receptor: The top 250 clones made up a significantly larger repertoire fraction in tumors than in blood (p = 0.039). The study included only four to six patients, and the authors note findings should be validated in a larger study. Because only the TCR beta chain was sequenced and unpaired alpha chains were not captured, true repertoire diversity is likely underestimated. Bulk unsorted samples precluded comparing CD4+ and CD8+ T cell repertoires. Pairs of tumor regions showed greater repertoire overlap (mean around 36%) than tumor-adjacent pairs (roughly 17%) or tumor-blood pairs (around 15%), which is consistent with antigen-driven expansion.

There are 13 amino acids in the CDR3, from cysteine to phenylalanine inclusive. Only the CDR3 part of the read is kept: 39 bases, read in frame from the first base. V was cut back by 5 bases and J by 7 bases, leaving a gap of 11 bases between them. The germline V gene sets CDR1 to SGHTA and CDR2 to FQGTGA. Blood RNA was extracted from unsorted whole blood using TRIzol reagent, and germline DNA was obtained with the DNeasy Blood & Tissue kit. Chronic HBV infection was present in the patients, and the patients were treatment-naive at sampling. Before surgery, about 4 milliliters of peripheral blood were collected into K2EDTA tubes.

This receptor chain uses TRBV7-3 and TRBJ2-2; TRBD1 is a weak D gene call, 6 bases matching. The source of this sequence is a man aged 40-49 years with primary liver carcinoma and hepatitis B virus infection. What was sequenced was peripheral blood. The CDR3 amino acid sequence is: CASSAQGSGELFF. The DNA is TGTGCCAGCAGCGCACAGGGAAGCGGGGAGCTGTTTTTT.